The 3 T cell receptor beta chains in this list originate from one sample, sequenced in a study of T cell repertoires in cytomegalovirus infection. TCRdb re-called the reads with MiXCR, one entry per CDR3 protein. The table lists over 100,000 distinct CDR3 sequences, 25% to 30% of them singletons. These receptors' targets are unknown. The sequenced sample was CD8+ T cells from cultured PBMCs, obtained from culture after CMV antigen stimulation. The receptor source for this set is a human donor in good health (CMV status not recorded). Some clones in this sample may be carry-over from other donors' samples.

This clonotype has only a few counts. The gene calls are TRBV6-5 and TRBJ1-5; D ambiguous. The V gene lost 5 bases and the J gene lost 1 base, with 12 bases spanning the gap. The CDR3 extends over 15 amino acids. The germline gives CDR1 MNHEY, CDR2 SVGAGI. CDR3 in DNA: TGTGCCAGCAGTCCCGTCATAAGGAGCAATCAGCCCCAGCATTTT. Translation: CASSPVIRSNQPQHF.

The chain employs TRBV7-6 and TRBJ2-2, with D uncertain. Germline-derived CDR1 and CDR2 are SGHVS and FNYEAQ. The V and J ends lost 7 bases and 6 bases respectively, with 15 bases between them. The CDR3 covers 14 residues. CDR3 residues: CASTSWMGAGELFF. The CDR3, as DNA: TGTGCCAGCACCTCATGGATGGGCGCCGGGGAGCTGTTTTTT.

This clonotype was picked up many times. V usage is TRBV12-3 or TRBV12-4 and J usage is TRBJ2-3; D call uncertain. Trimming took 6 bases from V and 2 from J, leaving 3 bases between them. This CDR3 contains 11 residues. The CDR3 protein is CASSPTDTQYF. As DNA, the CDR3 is TGTGCCAGCAGCCCCACAGATACGCAGTATTTT.